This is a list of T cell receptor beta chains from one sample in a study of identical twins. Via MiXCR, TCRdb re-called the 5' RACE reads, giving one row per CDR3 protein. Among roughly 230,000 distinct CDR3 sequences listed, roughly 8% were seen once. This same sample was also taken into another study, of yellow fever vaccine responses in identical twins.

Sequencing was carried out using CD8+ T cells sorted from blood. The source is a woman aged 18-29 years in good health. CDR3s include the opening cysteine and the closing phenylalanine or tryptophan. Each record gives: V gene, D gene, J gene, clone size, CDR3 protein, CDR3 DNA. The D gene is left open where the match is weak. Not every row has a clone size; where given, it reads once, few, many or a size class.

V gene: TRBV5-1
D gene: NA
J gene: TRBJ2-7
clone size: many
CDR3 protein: CASSLETWTPYEQYF
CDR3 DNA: TGCGCCAGCAGCTTGGAAACATGGACCCCCTACGAGCAGTACTTC

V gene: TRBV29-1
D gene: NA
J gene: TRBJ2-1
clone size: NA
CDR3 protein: CSALGTAGTSMNEQFF
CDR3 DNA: TGCAGCGCACTCGGGACAGCGGGGACTAGTATGAATGAGCAGTTCTTC

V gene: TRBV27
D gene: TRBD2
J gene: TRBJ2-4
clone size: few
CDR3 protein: CASSSAGIIQYF
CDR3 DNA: TGTGCCAGCAGTTCAGCGGGGATCATTCAGTACTTC

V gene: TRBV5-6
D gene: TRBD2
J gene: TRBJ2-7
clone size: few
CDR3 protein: CASSFQTLALPYEQYF
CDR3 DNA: TGTGCCAGCAGCTTCCAGACACTAGCGTTGCCCTACGAGCAGTACTTC

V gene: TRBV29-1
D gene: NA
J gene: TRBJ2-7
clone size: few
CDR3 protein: CSVVSGDGYYEQYF
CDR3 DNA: TGCAGCGTTGTTTCCGGGGACGGATACTACGAGCAGTACTTC

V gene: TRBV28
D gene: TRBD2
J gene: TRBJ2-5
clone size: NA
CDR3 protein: CASSPLAGAQETQYF
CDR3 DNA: TGTGCCAGCAGTCCCCTAGCGGGCGCGCAAGAGACCCAGTACTTC

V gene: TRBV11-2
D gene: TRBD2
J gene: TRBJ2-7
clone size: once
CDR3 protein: CASSPGASRTSGAVVYEQYF
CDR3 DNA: TGTGCCAGCAGCCCAGGGGCAAGCAGGACTAGCGGCGCCGTGGTCTACGAGCAGTACTTC

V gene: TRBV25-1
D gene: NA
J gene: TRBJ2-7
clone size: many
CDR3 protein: CASSDAGVGYEQYF
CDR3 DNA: TGTGCCAGCAGTGATGCTGGAGTCGGCTACGAGCAGTACTTC

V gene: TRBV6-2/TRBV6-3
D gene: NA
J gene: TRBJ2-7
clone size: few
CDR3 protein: CASSYEKGWGLITYEQYF
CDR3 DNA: TGTGCCAGCAGTTACGAAAAGGGTTGGGGGCTAATCACCTACGAGCAGTACTTC

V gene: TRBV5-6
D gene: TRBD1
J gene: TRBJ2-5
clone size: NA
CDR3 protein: CASSIPGGPQETQYF
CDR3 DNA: TGTGCCAGCAGTATCCCAGGGGGCCCCCAAGAGACCCAGTACTTC

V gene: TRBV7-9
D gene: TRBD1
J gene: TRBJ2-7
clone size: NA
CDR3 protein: CASRTGDSYEQYF
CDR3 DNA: TGTGCCAGCAGGACAGGGGACTCCTACGAGCAGTACTTC

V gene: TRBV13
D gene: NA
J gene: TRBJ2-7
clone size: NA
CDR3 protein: CASSVRGTPHEQYF
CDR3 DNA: TGTGCCAGCAGCGTTCGAGGGACCCCCCACGAGCAGTACTTC

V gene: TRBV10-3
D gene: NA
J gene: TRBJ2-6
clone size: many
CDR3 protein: CAISDRGSGANVLTF
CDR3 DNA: TGTGCCATCAGTGATAGGGGATCTGGGGCCAACGTCCTGACTTTC

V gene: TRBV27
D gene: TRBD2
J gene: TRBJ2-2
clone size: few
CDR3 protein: CASSNLAGGLNTGELFF
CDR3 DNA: TGTGCCAGCAGTAACCTAGCGGGAGGTCTGAACACCGGGGAGCTGTTTTTT

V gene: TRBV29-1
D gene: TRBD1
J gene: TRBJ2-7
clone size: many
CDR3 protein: CSVAEGQGDEQYF
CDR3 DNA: TGCAGCGTTGCCGAGGGACAGGGCGACGAGCAGTACTTC

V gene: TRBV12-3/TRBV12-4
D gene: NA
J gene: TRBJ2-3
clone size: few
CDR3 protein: CASNQKVADTQYF
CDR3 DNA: TGTGCCAGCAATCAGAAGGTCGCAGATACGCAGTATTTT

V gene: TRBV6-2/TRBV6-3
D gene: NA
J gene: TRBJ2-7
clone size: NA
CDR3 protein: CASVGLLPSFYEQYF
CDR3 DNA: TGTGCCAGCGTCGGCTTGCTTCCGTCGTTTTACGAGCAGTACTTC

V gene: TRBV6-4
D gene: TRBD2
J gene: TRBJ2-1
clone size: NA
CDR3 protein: CASSVGTSGTDEQSF
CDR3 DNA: TGTGCCAGCAGTGTAGGGACTAGCGGGACAGATGAGCAGTCCTTC

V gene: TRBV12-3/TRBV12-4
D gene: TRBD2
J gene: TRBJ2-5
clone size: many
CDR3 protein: CTSSLGFKRGVPGETQYF
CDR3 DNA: TGTACCAGCAGTTTGGGTTTTAAGCGGGGAGTCCCCGGAGAGACCCAGTACTTC

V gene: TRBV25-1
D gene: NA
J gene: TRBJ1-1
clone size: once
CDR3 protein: CASRRGLNTEAFF
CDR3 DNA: TGTGCCAGCAGGAGGGGCCTGAACACTGAAGCTTTCTTT

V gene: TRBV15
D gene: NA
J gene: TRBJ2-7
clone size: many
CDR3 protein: CATSPYQGSSYEQYF
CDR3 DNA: TGTGCCACCAGCCCTTATCAGGGGTCCTCCTACGAGCAGTACTTC

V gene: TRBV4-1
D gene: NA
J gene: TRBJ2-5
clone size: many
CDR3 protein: CASSQLGEKETQYF
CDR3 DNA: TGCGCCAGCAGCCAATTGGGGGAGAAGGAGACCCAGTACTTC

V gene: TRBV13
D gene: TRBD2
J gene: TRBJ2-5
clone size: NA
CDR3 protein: CASSFQGGETQYF
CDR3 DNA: TGTGCCAGCAGCTTCCAGGGAGGGGAGACCCAGTACTTC

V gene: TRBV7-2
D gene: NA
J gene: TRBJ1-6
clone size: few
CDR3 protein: CASLKGGTNSPLHF
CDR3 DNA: TGTGCCAGCCTAAAGGGGGGCACTAATTCACCCCTCCACTTT

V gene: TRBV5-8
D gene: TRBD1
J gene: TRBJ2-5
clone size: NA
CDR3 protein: CASDYGGTGAAQETQYF
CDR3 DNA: TGTGCCAGCGACTACGGAGGGACAGGGGCCGCTCAAGAGACCCAGTACTTC

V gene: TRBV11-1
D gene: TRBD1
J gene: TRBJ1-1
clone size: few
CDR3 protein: CASSPLVPEGARNTEAFF
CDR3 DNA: TGTGCCAGCAGCCCGTTGGTACCTGAGGGGGCTCGGAACACTGAAGCTTTCTTT

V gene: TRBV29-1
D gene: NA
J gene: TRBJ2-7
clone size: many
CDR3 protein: CSVGGLGMQYF
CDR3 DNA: TGCAGCGTTGGGGGGCTGGGGATGCAGTACTTC

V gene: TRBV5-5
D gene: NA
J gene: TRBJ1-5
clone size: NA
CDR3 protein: CASSSVFLEGLKPQHF
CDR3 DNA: TGTGCCAGCAGCTCGGTTTTTCTCGAGGGCCTGAAGCCCCAGCATTTT